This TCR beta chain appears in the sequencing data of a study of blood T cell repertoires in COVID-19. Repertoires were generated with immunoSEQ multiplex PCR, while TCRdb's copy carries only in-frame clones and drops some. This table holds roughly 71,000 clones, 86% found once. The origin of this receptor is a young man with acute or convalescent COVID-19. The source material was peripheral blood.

DNA of the CDR3: TGTGCCAGCAGCCCAGCGGGACATAGAGGCTACACCTTC. This translates into CASSPAGHRGYTF. The rearrangement links TRBV7-3 to TRBJ1-2; a weak D match, TRBD1 (6 bases). Trimming removed 5 bases from V and 8 bases from J, with 15 bases in between. The CDR3 runs 13 residues. The V gene's germline CDR1 is SGHTA and CDR2 FQGTGA.